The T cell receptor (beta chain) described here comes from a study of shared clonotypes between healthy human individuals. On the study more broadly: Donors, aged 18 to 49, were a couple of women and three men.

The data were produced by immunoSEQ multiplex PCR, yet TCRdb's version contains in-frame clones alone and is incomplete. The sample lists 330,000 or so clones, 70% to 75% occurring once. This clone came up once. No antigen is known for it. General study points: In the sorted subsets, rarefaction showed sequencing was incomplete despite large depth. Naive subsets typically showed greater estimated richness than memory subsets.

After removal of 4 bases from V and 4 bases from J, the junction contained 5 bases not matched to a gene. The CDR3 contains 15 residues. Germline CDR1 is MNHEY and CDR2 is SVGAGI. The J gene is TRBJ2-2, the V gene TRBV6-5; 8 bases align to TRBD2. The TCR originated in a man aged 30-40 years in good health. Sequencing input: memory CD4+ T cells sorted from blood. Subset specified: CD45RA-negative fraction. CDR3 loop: CASSSRLASTGELFF. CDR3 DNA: TGTGCCAGCAGTTCCCGACTAGCGAGCACCGGGGAGCTGTTTTTT.